This T cell receptor (beta chain) was captured in a study of T cells in Graves' hyperthyroidism and ophthalmopathy. Used for diagnoses were clinical symptoms, serum thyroxine and TRAb, thyroid ultrasound and orbital computed tomography. Germline V gene data show CDR1 as MNHEY and CDR2 as SVGEGT. V was clipped by 10 bases and J by 4 bases; unmatched bases: 15. The CDR3 extends over 16 amino acids. RNA transcripts yielded amplified TCR beta CDR3 regions. Carried out on the TCR CDR3, a first-round RT-PCR used the HTBI primer set. TCRdb called the multiplex PCR reads again in MiXCR, with one record for every CDR3 protein. The sample has more than 450,000 distinct CDR3 sequences, 15% to 20% seen once; the top ten hold around 50%. As to this clonotype: Antigen unknown.

Study-wide results and caveats: Among clonotypes expanded in thyroid above 0.001, most were also found in blood.

Material for sequencing was blood. The chain combines TRBV6-2 or TRBV6-3 with TRBJ2-1; TRBD2 agrees at 8 bases. The sequence was collected from a man aged 40-55 years with Graves' ophthalmopathy. The CDR3 region has the DNA TGTGCCACCCTACTACTACACGGGAGGGGTTACAATGAGCAGTTCTTC. Residues: CATLLLHGRGYNEQFF.